What follows describes a single T cell receptor (beta chain). Its antigen is unidentified. A junction boundary mismatches the germline segment, possibly from a read error. The sample originates from a study of tumor and adjacent non-tumor tissue in lung cancer. Study-level information: The cohort had approximately 12 adenocarcinoma, a couple of squamous cell and 1 small cell patients. Findings and caveats of the study: TCR diversity was significantly greater in tumor than normal lung tissue.

No cell sorting was done before RNA was extracted from the tissue. This CDR3 is 17 amino acids long. Germline-derived CDR1 and CDR2 are SGHDT and YYEEEE. A modified ARM-PCR protocol with three rounds of nested PCR amplified TCRbeta. TCRdb reanalysed the multiplex PCR reads using MiXCR and keeps one entry per CDR3 protein. The sample lists just over 200,000 distinct CDR3 sequences, over 55% occurring once. Sequences were obtained from lung tumor tissue. V is TRBV5-6 and J is TRBJ1-6; TRBD1 might be the D (5 bases). The TCR was taken from a man aged 60 to 75 with non-small cell lung cancer. The CDR3 protein is CASSLLQVADYNSPLHF. Written as DNA, the CDR3 is TGTGCCAGCAGCCTACTACAGGTGGCAGATTATAATTCACCTCTCCACTTT.